This T cell receptor (beta chain) was sequenced in a study of T cell responses to AZD1222 COVID-19 vaccine. Study as a whole: The study pooled second doses at about 4 or about 12 weeks. Study-wide results and limits: Nearly half of unique spike-specific TCRs reportedly avoided B.1.351 and B.1.1.7 mutated regions.

The germline gives CDR1 SGHTA, CDR2 FQGNSA. The CDR3 totals 14 residues. V was clipped by 6 bases and J by 3 bases; unmatched bases: 2. The protocol was immunoSEQ multiplex PCR, while the TCRdb copy is restricted to in-frame clones and leaves out a portion. The repertoire holds roughly 150,000 clones, with around 87% as singletons. Remarks on this clone: Its specificity is not known.

The specimen was peripheral blood, collected on day 0 of AZD1222 vaccination. This chain joins TRBV7-2 and TRBJ1-6; 7 nucleotides agree with TRBD1. The clonotype comes from an adult in good health. The CDR3 DNA is TGTGCCAGCAGTGGGGACAGCTATAATTCACCCCTCCACTTT. It specifies CASSGDSYNSPLHF.